This T cell receptor (beta chain) came from a study of cytomegalovirus exposure and HLA in healthy donors. Broader study findings: Association of a missense DCLRE1C variant with TCR beta V- and J-gene trimming was reported in a later analysis. Researchers catalogued 164 TCR beta chains as cytomegalovirus-associated.

Primers included in the PCR were 60 Vbeta and 13 Jbeta primers. This table comes from immunoSEQ multiplex PCR, and its TCRdb copy is limited to in-frame clones, with some not included. Of about 250,000 clones in the sample, roughly 70% were seen once. Trimming stripped 5 bases from V and 0 bases from J, with 20 bases between. This CDR3 region has 17 residues. Per the germline V gene, CDR1 is MNHEY and CDR2 is SMNVEV (reference sequence). Points on this clone: Its specificity is unknown.

The chain joins TRBV27 to TRBJ2-7; D remains unclear. Sample: PBMCs. This TCR derives from a female donor in good health and CMV-seronegative. The CDR3 loop is CASSRFRIPRSSYEQYF. The CDR3 nucleotides read TGTGCCAGCAGTCGATTTAGGATCCCTAGGAGCTCCTACGAGCAGTACTTC.